One and the same sample provided the 8 T cell receptor beta chains below, sequenced in a study of CD8+ T cells in alopecia areata. Treatment: oral pan-JAK inhibitor, 5-10 mg twice daily. After isolation, RNA underwent reverse transcription to generate cDNA as the sequencing template. Data came from immunoSEQ multiplex PCR; TCRdb stores just in-frame clones and leaves some out. The table lists approximately 210,000 clones, around 66% of them singletons. The specimen was CD4+ T cells sorted from blood, collected around week 42, from a patient treated with tofacitinib. These receptors were obtained from a human donor with alopecia areata.

This clone has only a few counts. The chain couples TRBV30 to TRBJ1-2, with D possibly being TRBD1 (5 bases). CDR3 length equals 12 residues. From germline, CDR1 is GTSNPN and CDR2 SVGIG (reference sequence). The germline V and J ends were trimmed by 2 bases and 7 bases, with 11 bases remaining between them. The CDR3 protein is CAWSLQGGGYTF. The DNA for the CDR3 is TGTGCCTGGAGTCTCCAGGGCGGTGGCTACACCTTC. Supplemented by reference TRBV30 and TRBJ1-2, the full variable domain reads SQTIHQWPATLVQPVGSPLSLECTVEGTSNPNLYWYRQAAGRGLQLLFYSVGIGQISSEVPQNLSASRPQDRQFILSSKKLLLSDSGFYLCAWSLQGGGYTFGSGTRLTVV.

V and J are TRBV15 and TRBJ2-5; 12 bases agree with TRBD2. The CDR3 is made up of 15 amino acids. CDR1 is LNHNV and CDR2 is YYDKDF in the germline V gene (reference sequence). Trimming cost V 3 bases and J 5 bases; bases outside gene matches: 4. CDR3 nucleotides: TGTGCCACCAGCAGGACTAGCGGGGGTGAGGAGACCCAGTACTTC. It translates to CATSRTSGGEETQYF.

The table lists this clone with a count of one. The genes are TRBV5-1 and TRBJ1-2; 7 nucleotides line up with TRBD1. The CDR3 totals 14 residues. V shed 0 bases, J shed 8 bases, and the junction held 7 bases outside the gene matches. CDR1 is SGHRS, CDR2 YFSETQ, per germline. The CDR3 region has the DNA TGCGCCAGCAGCTTGGCCTACAGGGGCAGCGGCTACACCTTC. Amino acids: CASSLAYRGSGYTF.

Comments on this clone: Other nucleotide sequences from this sample produce the same CDR3. The rearrangement links TRBV5-1 to TRBJ2-7, with 9 nucleotides matching TRBD1. This CDR3 has 13 residues. Germline V gives CDR1 SGHRS, CDR2 YFSETQ. The J segment lost 2 bases and the V segment lost 5 bases, leaving 2 bases of the junction unmatched. The CDR3 reads CASSRDRAYEQYF. The CDR3 DNA sequence: TGCGCCAGCAGTAGGGACAGGGCCTACGAGCAGTACTTC.

To note about this clone: This same CDR3 is encoded by further DNA sequences in the sample. This chain links TRBV29-1 with TRBJ2-3; the D gene is possibly TRBD2 (6 bases). The length of the CDR3 is 13 residues. Trimming took off 4 bases at V and 3 bases at J, with 11 bases between the two ends. Germline CDR1 SQVTM, CDR2 ANQGSEA. The CDR3 protein is CSVVAGSTDTQYF. The CDR3 nucleotides are TGCAGCGTTGTGGCGGGGAGTACAGATACGCAGTATTTT.

The chain carries TRBV6-5 and TRBJ2-2, with no clear D. This CDR3 region has 12 residues. Trimming left V 6 bases short and J 8 bases short, with 10 bases between. CDR1 is MNHEY, CDR2 SVGAGI, per germline. This chain's CDR3 is CASRSVGGELFF. The CDR3 nucleotides are TGTGCCAGCAGAAGTGTGGGGGGGGAGCTGTTTTTT.

The rearrangement uses TRBV30 and TRBJ1-2; D possibly corresponds to TRBD1 (6 bases). The CDR3 is 14 residues long. Germline V gives CDR1 GTSNPN, CDR2 SVGIG (reference sequence). V lost 0 bases to trimming and J lost 8 bases, with 16 bases between them. The CDR3 DNA sequence: TGTGCCTGGAGTGTTAAGGACAGATTGGCGGGCTACACCTTC. Residues: CAWSVKDRLAGYTF.

This clone was detected a few times. The chain links TRBV10-3 to TRBJ1-2; no clear D. This CDR3 spans 13 amino acids. Trimming shortened V by 0 bases and J by 8 bases, and 10 bases separated the two germline ends. In germline, CDR1 is ENHRY, CDR2 SYGVKD. The CDR3 DNA is TGTGCCATCAGTGAGTCTCCCGCCGGAGGCTACACCTTC. The encoded protein is CAISESPAGGYTF.